The rows below give T cell receptor beta chains drawn from one sample of a study of blood T cells in healthy people across ages. TCRdb itself ran the 5' RACE reads through MiXCR, one entry per CDR3 protein. Here the sample spans 380,000 or so distinct CDR3 sequences, over 45% being singletons. The source material was blood. The source is a man aged 55-75 years in good health. Both conserved end residues are part of each CDR3. Fields, in order: clone size, J gene, D gene, V gene, CDR3 DNA, CDR3 protein. The D gene is left open where the match is weak. Size is stated for part of the rows, as once, few or many counts, or as a class when the clone is expanded.

clone_size: .; j_call: TRBJ2-5; d_call: .; v_call: TRBV12-3/TRBV12-4; cdr3_nt: TGTGCCAGCAGACCCGACGGACCACAAGAGACCCAGTACTTC; cdr3_aa: CASRPDGPQETQYF
clone_size: .; j_call: TRBJ2-5; d_call: TRBD2; v_call: TRBV7-2; cdr3_nt: TGTGCCAGCAGCTTAAGTCCGGGGGGGGGCAGAGAGACCCAGTACTTC; cdr3_aa: CASSLSPGGGRETQYF
clone_size: .; j_call: TRBJ2-5; d_call: TRBD1; v_call: TRBV6-2/TRBV6-3; cdr3_nt: TGTGCCAGCAGTTCCTCAGGGGGTCGTGGGGAGACCCAGTACTTC; cdr3_aa: CASSSSGGRGETQYF
clone_size: many; j_call: TRBJ2-7; d_call: .; v_call: TRBV14; cdr3_nt: TGTGCCAGCAGCCAAGATATTGGGGGCTACGAGCAGTACTTC; cdr3_aa: CASSQDIGGYEQYF
clone_size: once; j_call: TRBJ1-2; d_call: TRBD1; v_call: TRBV3-1; cdr3_nt: TGTGCCAGCAGCCCATCCCAGGGGGGAGATGGCTACACCTTC; cdr3_aa: CASSPSQGGDGYTF
clone_size: .; j_call: TRBJ2-1; d_call: TRBD1; v_call: TRBV4-2; cdr3_nt: TGTGCCAGCTCCGCCGAGGACAGGGGAAACAATGAGCAGTTCTTC; cdr3_aa: CASSAEDRGNNEQFF
clone_size: .; j_call: TRBJ2-7; d_call: .; v_call: TRBV7-2; cdr3_nt: TGTGCCAGCAGCTTATGGCCCCACGAGCAGTACTTC; cdr3_aa: CASSLWPHEQYF
clone_size: .; j_call: TRBJ2-1; d_call: .; v_call: TRBV29-1; cdr3_nt: TGCAGCGTTGACATCAGCTACGAGCAGTTCTTC; cdr3_aa: CSVDISYEQFF
clone_size: few; j_call: TRBJ2-2; d_call: TRBD1; v_call: TRBV12-3/TRBV12-4; cdr3_nt: TGTGCCAGCAGGCGGGACAGGGGGCCCGGGGAGCTGTTTTTT; cdr3_aa: CASRRDRGPGELFF
clone_size: few; j_call: TRBJ2-3; d_call: .; v_call: TRBV6-2/TRBV6-3; cdr3_nt: TGTGCCAGCAGCCGAGCGGTGACCCCAGGTGGTACGCAGTATTTT; cdr3_aa: CASSRAVTPGGTQYF
clone_size: .; j_call: TRBJ2-3; d_call: .; v_call: TRBV5-1; cdr3_nt: TGCGCCAGCAGCCTATCGACCAGCAACCAGGGAGATCCGCAGTATTTT; cdr3_aa: CASSLSTSNQGDPQYF
clone_size: .; j_call: TRBJ1-4; d_call: TRBD1; v_call: TRBV6-6; cdr3_nt: TGTGCCAGCAGTTACGGACAGGGGGATGAAAAACTGTTTTTT; cdr3_aa: CASSYGQGDEKLFF
clone_size: .; j_call: TRBJ1-5; d_call: .; v_call: TRBV30; cdr3_nt: TGTGCCTGGAGTCTCCGGGACATACGGCAGCCCCAGCATTTT; cdr3_aa: CAWSLRDIRQPQHF
clone_size: few; j_call: TRBJ2-7; d_call: .; v_call: TRBV29-1; cdr3_nt: TGCAGCGTTCTCGGGATCCGTGACTACGAGCAGTACTTC; cdr3_aa: CSVLGIRDYEQYF
clone_size: .; j_call: TRBJ2-1; d_call: .; v_call: TRBV12-3/TRBV12-4; cdr3_nt: TGTGCCAGCGGTCTCCTAGGTCTCCTCCGGGACGGATACAATGAGCAGTTCTTC; cdr3_aa: CASGLLGLLRDGYNEQFF
clone_size: .; j_call: TRBJ1-1; d_call: .; v_call: TRBV7-2; cdr3_nt: TGTGCCAGCAGCCCGAGGGAGACTGAAGCTTTCTTT; cdr3_aa: CASSPRETEAFF
clone_size: .; j_call: TRBJ2-5; d_call: TRBD2; v_call: TRBV3-1; cdr3_nt: TGTGCCAGCAGCCAAGATGGGAAAGCGGGAGGTCGGGGAGAGACCCAGTACTTC; cdr3_aa: CASSQDGKAGGRGETQYF
clone_size: .; j_call: TRBJ2-7; d_call: .; v_call: TRBV7-8; cdr3_nt: TGTGCCAGCAGCTTATTAAGGAACACCTACGAGCAGTACTTC; cdr3_aa: CASSLLRNTYEQYF
clone_size: .; j_call: TRBJ2-3; d_call: TRBD2; v_call: TRBV24-1; cdr3_nt: TGTGCCACCGGCGGGAGCGGACTAGATACGCAGTATTTT; cdr3_aa: CATGGSGLDTQYF
clone_size: .; j_call: TRBJ2-3; d_call: .; v_call: TRBV7-2; cdr3_nt: TGTGCCAGCAGCTTAGCGCGAACGGCAGATACGCAGTATTTT; cdr3_aa: CASSLARTADTQYF
clone_size: once; j_call: TRBJ2-1; d_call: .; v_call: TRBV21-1; cdr3_nt: TGTGCCAGCAGCACCGGAAGCCCTGGACTAGCGGGAGGAAATGAGCAGTTCTTC; cdr3_aa: CASSTGSPGLAGGNEQFF
clone_size: .; j_call: TRBJ2-3; d_call: .; v_call: TRBV9; cdr3_nt: TGTGCCAGCAGCGAACAGCAGGTAGATACGCAGTATTTT; cdr3_aa: CASSEQQVDTQYF
clone_size: few; j_call: TRBJ2-3; d_call: .; v_call: TRBV18; cdr3_nt: TGTGCCAGCTCACCGTCCCGGGACAACACAGATACGCAGTATTTT; cdr3_aa: CASSPSRDNTDTQYF
clone_size: few; j_call: TRBJ2-7; d_call: TRBD1; v_call: TRBV28; cdr3_nt: TGTGCCAGCAGTTTATGGCGGACAGGGGGGTCGAGGGAGCAGTACTTC; cdr3_aa: CASSLWRTGGSREQYF
clone_size: few; j_call: TRBJ1-1; d_call: .; v_call: TRBV24-1; cdr3_nt: TGTGCCACCAGTGCCCCCGGGGAAGAAGCTTTCTTT; cdr3_aa: CATSAPGEEAFF
clone_size: .; j_call: TRBJ2-6; d_call: TRBD2; v_call: TRBV28; cdr3_nt: TGTGCCAGCACCTCGCTAGGGACTAGTCTTCTCTCTGGGGCCAACGTCCTGACTTTC; cdr3_aa: CASTSLGTSLLSGANVLTF
clone_size: .; j_call: TRBJ1-2; d_call: TRBD1; v_call: TRBV3-1; cdr3_nt: TGTGCCAGCAGCCGAGACAGGGCCCAGGTGGATGGCTACACCTTC; cdr3_aa: CASSRDRAQVDGYTF
clone_size: .; j_call: TRBJ2-7; d_call: TRBD2; v_call: TRBV20-1; cdr3_nt: TGCAGTGCCACCACGACTAGCGGGAGGGCGAATGAGCAGTACTTC; cdr3_aa: CSATTTSGRANEQYF
clone_size: .; j_call: TRBJ1-6; d_call: .; v_call: TRBV27; cdr3_nt: TGTGCCAGCAGTTTCCGACGGAGGAGCTCCTATAATTCACCCCTCCACTTT; cdr3_aa: CASSFRRRSSYNSPLHF
clone_size: .; j_call: TRBJ2-5; d_call: .; v_call: TRBV24-1; cdr3_nt: TGTGCCACCAGTGATGGGGGAGCGGGAGAGACCCAGTACTTC; cdr3_aa: CATSDGGAGETQYF
clone_size: .; j_call: TRBJ2-1; d_call: .; v_call: TRBV20-1; cdr3_nt: TGCAGTGCACGGGACTCCCTGGGTCGCAATGAGCAGTTCTTC; cdr3_aa: CSARDSLGRNEQFF